This entry lists 14 T cell receptor beta chains sequenced from one sample in a study of cytomegalovirus exposure and HLA in healthy donors. The PCR made use of 60 Vbeta and 13 Jbeta primers. Sequenced by immunoSEQ multiplex PCR; TCRdb stores in-frame clones only, minus some. The data hold some 120,000 clones, with about 74% observed a single time. Material: PBMCs. The origin of the receptors is a female donor in good health and CMV-seronegative.

V usage is TRBV5-5 and J usage is TRBJ1-5; the D gene is possibly TRBD1 (6 bases). Deletions cut 3 bases from V and 5 bases from J, with 9 bases between. The germline V gene encodes CDR1 SGHKS and CDR2 YYEKEE (reference sequence). The CDR3 is 13 amino acids. CDR3 sequence reads: CASSWAGDQPQHF. CDR3 sequence (DNA): TGTGCCAGCAGCTGGGCAGGGGATCAGCCCCAGCATTTT.

This chain joins TRBV30 and TRBJ1-5; D gene unclear. Deletions cut 1 base from V and 0 bases from J, with 4 bases between. Germline values: CDR1 GTSNPN, CDR2 SVGIG (reference sequence). The CDR3 is 13 amino acids. For the CDR3, the DNA is TGTGCCTGGAGTGGAGTTAGCAATCAGCCCCAGCATTTT. Protein: CAWSGVSNQPQHF. Combining the CDR3 with reference TRBV30 and TRBJ1-5 gives the whole variable domain SQTIHQWPATLVQPVGSPLSLECTVEGTSNPNLYWYRQAAGRGLQLLFYSVGIGQISSEVPQNLSASRPQDRQFILSSKKLLLSDSGFYLCAWSGVSNQPQHFGDGTRLSIL.

The rearrangement uses TRBV7-9 and TRBJ1-2, with 8 bases aligning to TRBD1. Looked up from germline, CDR1 is SEHNR and CDR2 is FQNEAQ (reference sequence). The CDR3 runs to 16 residues. Trimming took 6 bases from V and 8 from J; bases not matched to a gene: 17. The CDR3 region has the DNA TGTGCCAGCAGTGTCGGGCAGGGGGCTTCTACGGGGGGCTACACCTTC. Its translation: CASSVGQGASTGGYTF.

The genes are TRBV27 and TRBJ2-5, with D tentatively TRBD2 (6 bases). CDR3 length equals 14 residues. Germline V gives CDR1 MNHEY, CDR2 SMNVEV (reference sequence). Trimming cost V 6 bases and J 1 base, with 12 bases left between them. CDR3 sequence (DNA): TGTGCCAGCAGAGAGGCGGGGCTCCAAGAGACCCAGTACTTC. It encodes CASREAGLQETQYF.

This chain joins TRBV6-5 and TRBJ2-7; TRBD2 might be the D (6 bases). The CDR3 contains 15 residues. CDR1 is MNHEY, CDR2 SVGAGI, per germline. Trimming cost V 0 bases and J 1 base, with 10 bases left between them. CDR3 nucleotides: TGTGCCAGCAGTTACTCGACGGAGGGGTCCTACGAGCAGTACTTC. It translates to CASSYSTEGSYEQYF.

The chain uses TRBV6-6 and TRBJ2-7; 7 positions agree with TRBD1. The J segment lost 2 bases and the V segment lost 0 bases, leaving 1 base of the junction unmatched. Germline V gene data show CDR1 as MNHNY and CDR2 as SVGAGI (reference sequence). The CDR3 is made up of 14 amino acids. CDR3 sequence reads: CASSYSGTAYEQYF. In DNA form, the CDR3 reads TGTGCCAGCAGTTACTCAGGGACAGCCTACGAGCAGTACTTC.

J is TRBJ1-1 and V is TRBV7-6; D call uncertain. V was trimmed by 4 bases and J by 10 bases, leaving 10 bases between them. The CDR3 length is 11 residues. Germline CDR1 and CDR2: SGHVS and FNYEAQ. For the CDR3, the DNA is TGTGCCAGCAGCTATCCAGAGGGAGCTTTCTTT. Its translation: CASSYPEGAFF.

The chain recombines TRBV9 with TRBJ2-7; 7 nucleotides match TRBD2. This CDR3 is 15 amino acids long. Per the germline V gene, CDR1 is SGDLS and CDR2 is YYNGEE. The V and J ends lost 3 bases and 4 bases, in that order; junction bases with no gene match: 10. CDR3 coding DNA: TGTGCCAGCAGCGAGGACGGGGGGTCGCTTTACGAGCAGTACTTC. The encoded protein is CASSEDGGSLYEQYF.

The J gene is TRBJ1-3, the V gene TRBV30, with D uncertain. This CDR3 region has 13 residues. Germline CDR1 is GTSNPN and CDR2 is SVGIG (reference sequence). With 4 bases removed from V and 3 bases from J, the gap between germline ends came to 10 bases. Here the CDR3 DNA reads TGTGCCTGGAACTGGGGAGTTGGAAACACCATATATTTT. As protein: CAWNWGVGNTIYF.

This chain connects TRBV13 to TRBJ2-1; a weak D match, TRBD1 (6 bases). The CDR3 sequence is 21 residues long. CDR1 PRHDT and CDR2 FYEKMQ come from the germline V gene (reference sequence). The ends were cut back, 1 base at V and 0 bases at J, with 25 bases in the middle. Here the CDR3 reads CASSLAQGYRAPSSSYNEQFF. CDR3 DNA sequence: TGTGCCAGCAGCTTAGCCCAGGGCTACAGGGCCCCCTCCAGCTCCTACAATGAGCAGTTCTTC.

In nucleotides, the CDR3 is TGTGCCAGCAGTCGGAGGAGAAACACTGAAGCTTTCTTT. Translated, it gives CASSRRRNTEAFF. The V call is TRBV6-5, the J call TRBJ1-1; D is undetermined. CDR3 size: 13 residues. Looked up from germline, CDR1 is MNHEY and CDR2 is SVGAGI. V dropped 5 bases and J dropped 2 bases, with 9 bases sitting between them.

The gene calls are TRBV7-2 and TRBJ2-5; D unclear. This CDR3 contains 16 residues. In germline, CDR1 is SGHTA, CDR2 FQGNSA. V lost 1 base to trimming and J lost 0 bases, with 12 bases between them. The CDR3 sequence: CASSLGLRKYQETQYF. For the CDR3, the DNA is TGTGCCAGCAGCTTAGGGCTGCGGAAGTACCAAGAGACCCAGTACTTC. Together with reference TRBV7-2 and TRBJ2-5, the CDR3 gives the full variable domain: GAGVSQSPSNKVTEKGKDVELRCDPISGHTALYWYRQSLGQGLEFLIYFQGNSAPDKSGLPSDRFSAERTGGSVSTLTIQRTQQEDSAVYLCASSLGLRKYQETQYFGPGTRLLVL.

This clone was observed a few times. The chain couples TRBV13 to TRBJ2-1; 10 bases fit TRBD2. CDR3 length equals 15 residues. J lost 10 bases, V lost 4 bases, and 10 bases had no gene match. Looked up from germline, CDR1 is PRHDT and CDR2 is FYEKMQ (reference sequence). CDR3 loop: CASSSSGGAGREQFF. The CDR3, as DNA: TGTGCCAGCAGCTCCAGCGGGGGGGCCGGGAGGGAGCAGTTCTTC.

The chain is built from TRBV13 and TRBJ2-5; 8 positions match TRBD2. V lost 0 bases, J lost 4 bases, and 4 bases stayed unmatched. Germline loops: CDR1 PRHDT, CDR2 FYEKMQ (reference sequence). The CDR3 extends over 15 amino acids. The CDR3 DNA reads as TGTGCCAGCAGCTTAGGCGCGGGGGGCCCAGAGACCCAGTACTTC. Its protein is CASSLGAGGPETQYF.